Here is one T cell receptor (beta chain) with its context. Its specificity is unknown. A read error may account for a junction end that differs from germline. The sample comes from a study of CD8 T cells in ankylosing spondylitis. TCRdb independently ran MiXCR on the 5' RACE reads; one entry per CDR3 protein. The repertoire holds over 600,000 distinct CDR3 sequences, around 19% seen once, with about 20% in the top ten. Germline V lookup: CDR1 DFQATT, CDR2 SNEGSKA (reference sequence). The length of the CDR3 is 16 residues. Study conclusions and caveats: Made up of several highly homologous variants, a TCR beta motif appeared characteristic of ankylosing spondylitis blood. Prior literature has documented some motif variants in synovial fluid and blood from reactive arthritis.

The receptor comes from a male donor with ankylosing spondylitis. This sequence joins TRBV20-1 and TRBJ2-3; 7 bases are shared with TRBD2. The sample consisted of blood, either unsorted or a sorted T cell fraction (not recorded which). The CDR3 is CCARTAGLTSTDTQYF. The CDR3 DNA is TGCTGTGCTAGAACGGCGGGACTAACTAGCACAGATACGCAGTATTTT.